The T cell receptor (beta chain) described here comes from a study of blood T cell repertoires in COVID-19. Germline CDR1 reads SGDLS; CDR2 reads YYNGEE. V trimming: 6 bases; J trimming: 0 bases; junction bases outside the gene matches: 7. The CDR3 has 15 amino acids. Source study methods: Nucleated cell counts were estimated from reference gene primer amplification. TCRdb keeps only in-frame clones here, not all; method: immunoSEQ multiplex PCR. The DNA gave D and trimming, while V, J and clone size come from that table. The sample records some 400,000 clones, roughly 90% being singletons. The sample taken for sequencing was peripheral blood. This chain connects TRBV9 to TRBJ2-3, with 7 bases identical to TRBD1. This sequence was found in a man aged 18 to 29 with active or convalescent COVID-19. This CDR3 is CASNLSGGSTDTQYF. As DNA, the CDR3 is TGTGCCAGCAACCTATCAGGGGGTAGCACAGATACGCAGTATTTT.